One and the same sample provided the 25 T cell receptor beta chains below, sequenced in a study of blood T cell repertoires in COVID-19. TCRdb's table, derived via immunoSEQ multiplex PCR, lists solely in-frame clones and lacks some. The sample has 220,000 or so clones, around 87% seen once; the top ten hold 9.5% to 13%. Specimen: peripheral blood. The receptor set was obtained from a woman aged 45-60 years with COVID-19, enrolled during active disease.

The gene calls are TRBV10-3 and TRBJ2-5; TRBD2 is a possible D gene (6 bases). The CDR3 has 13 amino acids. V gave up 6 bases and J gave up 4 bases, with 12 bases separating them. From germline, CDR1 is ENHRY and CDR2 SYGVKD. DNA of the CDR3: TGTGCCATCAGCGGGGCCGGGGGAGAGACCCAGTACTTC. Its protein product is CAISGAGGETQYF.

The CDR3 region has the DNA TGTGCCAGCAGCACTAGCGGGGGCAGCACCTACGAGCAGTACTTC. Translation: CASSTSGGSTYEQYF. The chain uses TRBV9 and TRBJ2-7; 11 nucleotides agree with TRBD2. The CDR3 length is 15 residues. V was pared by 4 bases and J by 2 bases, with 5 bases of the junction left unmatched. CDR1 SGDLS and CDR2 YYNGEE come from the germline V gene.

The chain uses TRBV7-9 and TRBJ2-1; D might be TRBD2 (5 bases). The CDR3 contains 18 residues. The V end lost 1 base, the J end lost 3 bases, and 19 bases lay between the germline ends. Germline-derived CDR1 and CDR2 are SEHNR and FQNEAQ (reference sequence). This CDR3 reads CASSLGVPLGGFYNEQFF. CDR3 sequence (DNA): TGTGCCAGCAGCTTAGGGGTCCCTTTGGGCGGGTTCTACAATGAGCAGTTCTTC.

The chain uses TRBV5-1 and TRBJ2-3; D uncertain. This CDR3 has 14 amino acids. V was trimmed by 0 bases and J by 2 bases, leaving 7 bases between them. Germline loops: CDR1 SGHRS, CDR2 YFSETQ. This CDR3 reads CASSLGHLTDTQYF. CDR3 DNA: TGCGCCAGCAGCTTGGGACACCTCACAGATACGCAGTATTTT.

The chain employs TRBV5-4 and TRBJ2-3; D uncertain. Trimming took 5 bases from V and 1 from J, leaving 8 bases between them. Germline-derived CDR1 and CDR2 are SGHNT and YYREEE (reference sequence). This CDR3 is 13 amino acids long. This chain's CDR3 is CASRASGTDTQYF. CDR3 coding DNA: TGTGCCAGCAGAGCCAGCGGCACAGATACGCAGTATTTT.

The V gene is TRBV3-1 (or the pseudogene TRBV3-2), the J gene TRBJ1-5; no clear D gene. Germline CDR1 is LGHDT and CDR2 is YNNKEL (reference sequence). The CDR3 has 15 residues. Trimming took off 4 bases at V and 8 bases at J, with 18 bases between the two ends. Here the CDR3 reads CASSPGRLWGEPQHF. CDR3 sequence (DNA): TGTGCCAGCAGCCCGGGGAGGTTGTGGGGAGAGCCCCAGCATTTT.

This chain uses TRBV19 with TRBJ2-3, with 9 bases that match TRBD2. CDR3 size: 13 residues. CDR1 is LNHDA, CDR2 SQIVND, per germline (reference sequence). Trimming at V came to 7 bases and at J to 8 bases, leaving 7 bases not matched to a gene. This CDR3 reads CASTSGVGRTQYF. The CDR3 DNA sequence: TGTGCCAGTACTAGCGGGGTCGGACGTACGCAGTATTTT. The full variable domain, completed using reference TRBV19 and TRBJ2-3, is DGGITQSPKYLFRKEGQNVTLSCEQNLNHDAMYWYRQDPGQGLRLIYYSQIVNDFQKGDIAEGYSVSREKKESFPLTVTSAQKNPTAFYLCASTSGVGRTQYFGPGTRLTVL.

The J gene is TRBJ2-3, the V gene TRBV27; maybe TRBD2 (5 bases). The V end lost 8 bases, the J end lost 1 base, and 7 bases lay between the germline ends. The germline CDR1 and CDR2 sequences are MNHEY and SMNVEV (reference sequence). The CDR3 extends over 12 amino acids. The CDR3 here is CASRRGTDTQYF. The CDR3 DNA is TGTGCCAGCCGGCGGGGCACAGATACGCAGTATTTT.

The chain carries TRBV3-1 (or the pseudogene TRBV3-2) and TRBJ2-5; TRBD1 is a possible D gene (6 bases). Trimming left V 1 base short and J 3 bases short, with 9 bases between. CDR3 size: 14 residues. The germline CDR1 and CDR2 sequences are LGHDT and YNNKEL (reference sequence). The CDR3 region has the DNA TGTGCCAGCAGCCAAGTCAGGGGAAAAGAGACCCAGTACTTC. Translation: CASSQVRGKETQYF.

V and J are TRBV4-3 and TRBJ1-1, with D possibly TRBD1 on 6 matching bases. V lost 3 bases and J 6 bases, leaving 20 bases between the germline ends. The germline V gene encodes CDR1 LGHNA and CDR2 YSLEER. The CDR3 extends over 16 amino acids. The CDR3 is CASSHPIRGSYSEAFF. The DNA for the CDR3 is TGCGCCAGCAGCCACCCCATCAGGGGCAGCTACTCTGAAGCTTTCTTT.

On this clone: Its ends do not fully match the called genes, so a read error is possible. The same CDR3 is also encoded by other DNA sequences in this sample. The V and J genes are TRBV5-1 and TRBJ1-6; TRBD1 might be the D (6 bases). The CDR3 sequence is 18 residues long. Germline lookup yields CDR1 SGHRS and CDR2 YFSETQ. The CDR3, as DNA: TGCGCTAGCAGCCCTCGCCCCGGACAGACCGGATCCAATTCACCCCTCCACTTT. Translation gives CASSPRPGQTGSNSPLHF.

The chain links TRBV5-6 to TRBJ2-2; no firm D call. Germline V lookup: CDR1 SGHDT, CDR2 YYEEEE. V gave up 2 bases and J gave up 6 bases, with 11 bases separating them. The CDR3 is 14 amino acids. CDR3 region: CASSFITGAGELFF. Here the CDR3 DNA reads TGTGCCAGCAGCTTTATCACCGGTGCCGGGGAGCTGTTTTTT.

The rearrangement uses TRBV29-1 and TRBJ1-5; 8 bases align to TRBD1. CDR1 is SQVTM and CDR2 is ANQGSEA in the germline V gene. The CDR3 contains 14 residues. V dropped 7 bases and J dropped 2; count of bases not matched to a gene: 7. The CDR3 loop is CSARTGYGNQPQHF. CDR3 bases: TGCAGCGCCCGGACAGGGTATGGCAATCAGCCCCAGCATTTT.

The chain employs TRBV2 and TRBJ1-5; 7 positions agree with TRBD1. Germline-derived CDR1 and CDR2 are SNHLY and FYNNEI. The CDR3 spans 15 residues. J was trimmed by 5 bases and V by 0 bases; bases with no gene match: 4. In DNA form, the CDR3 reads TGTGCCAGCAGTGAAGCCGGGACAGTAGATCAGCCCCAGCATTTT. It specifies CASSEAGTVDQPQHF.

V gene TRBV2 combines with J gene TRBJ1-2; 8 nucleotides line up with TRBD1. Germline assignment: CDR1 SNHLY and CDR2 FYNNEI. V shed 0 bases, J shed 2 bases, and the junction held 2 bases outside the gene matches. The CDR3 sequence is 15 residues long. The chain's CDR3 is CASSEADRENYGYTF. In nucleotides, the CDR3 is TGTGCCAGCAGTGAAGCGGACAGGGAAAACTATGGCTACACCTTC.

The chain links TRBV19 to TRBJ1-4; D ambiguous. The length of the CDR3 is 13 residues. CDR1 LNHDA and CDR2 SQIVND come from the germline V gene (reference sequence). The ends were cut back, 0 bases at V and 8 bases at J, with 7 bases in the middle. The DNA of the CDR3 is TGTGCCAGTAGTATAGACAGATGGGAAAAACTGTTTTTT. It specifies CASSIDRWEKLFF. Complete variable domain (other parts from reference TRBV19 and TRBJ1-4): DGGITQSPKYLFRKEGQNVTLSCEQNLNHDAMYWYRQDPGQGLRLIYYSQIVNDFQKGDIAEGYSVSREKKESFPLTVTSAQKNPTAFYLCASSIDRWEKLFFGSGTQLSVL.

The V and J genes are TRBV28 and TRBJ2-7, with TRBD1 matching 7 bases. CDR3 length: 14 amino acids. The V segment lost 7 bases and the J segment 4 bases; nucleotides outside the gene matches: 10. Looked up from germline, CDR1 is MDHEN and CDR2 is SYDVKM. The CDR3 reads CASNDPDRPYEQYF. DNA for the CDR3: TGTGCCAGCAACGACCCGGACAGGCCTTACGAGCAGTACTTC.

This chain links TRBV19 with TRBJ1-1, with 11 bases identical to TRBD1. This CDR3 is built from 17 residues. Germline V lookup: CDR1 LNHDA, CDR2 SQIVND (reference sequence). J was trimmed by 2 bases and V by 6 bases; bases with no gene match: 11. This chain's CDR3 is CASRPRTGGIRNTEAFF. In DNA form, the CDR3 reads TGTGCCAGTAGGCCCAGGACAGGGGGCATCAGAAACACTGAAGCTTTCTTT.

The V call is TRBV7-9, the J call TRBJ1-6, with no clear D. The V and J ends lost 1 base and 7 bases respectively, with 5 bases between them. The CDR3 spans 13 residues. Germline V gene data show CDR1 as SEHNR and CDR2 as FQNEAQ (reference sequence). In DNA, the CDR3 is TGTGCCAGCAGCTTAGGACTAAATTCACCCCTCCACTTT. The encoded protein is CASSLGLNSPLHF.

This sequence joins TRBV28 and TRBJ2-5; 7 nucleotides match TRBD1. Germline values: CDR1 MDHEN, CDR2 SYDVKM. CDR3 length: 16 residues. V dropped 1 base and J dropped 3; count of bases not matched to a gene: 8. DNA for the CDR3: TGTGCCAGCAGTTTATTGCAAGGGGGCTTGAAAGAGACCCAGTACTTC. Its protein is CASSLLQGGLKETQYF.

In its sample, this clone was seen a few times. J is TRBJ2-1 and V is TRBV6-4; TRBD2 agrees at 9 bases. V lost 5 bases to trimming and J lost 7 bases; unmatched junction nucleotides: 12. The V gene's germline CDR1 is MRHNA and CDR2 SNTAGT. CDR3 size: 16 residues. In DNA, the CDR3 is TGTGCCAGCAGTCGTTCCGGGACTAGCAATTTAAATGAGCAGTTCTTC. Translation: CASSRSGTSNLNEQFF.

The chain carries TRBV12-5 and TRBJ1-1; tentative D call: TRBD1 (6 bases). This CDR3 contains 15 residues. V was clipped by 5 bases and J by 1 base, with 14 bases between them. From germline, CDR1 is LGHNT and CDR2 FRNRAP. CDR3 nucleotides: TGTGCTAGTGGTGGGATCGGGACACCGAACACTGAAGCTTTCTTT. Residues: CASGGIGTPNTEAFF.

This chain joins TRBV12-2 and TRBJ1-4. TRBV12-2 is given as a pseudogene. This CDR3 contains 17 residues. CDR3 amino acids: CASRLALREDWNEKLFF. DNA for the CDR3: TGTGCAAGTCGCTTAGCGCTCCGCGAAGACTGGAATGAAAAACTGTTTTTT.

This chain joins TRBV21-1 and TRBJ1-3; the DNA was not compared with TRBD1, the D call given in the table. TRBV21-1 is recorded as a pseudogene. The CDR3 is made up of 16 amino acids. CDR3 DNA sequence: TGTGCCAGCACGCCCCAGGGGGCATCGGCTGGAAACACCATATATTTT. Amino acids: CASTPQGASAGNTIYF.

V usage is TRBV11-2 and J usage is TRBJ1-2; 10 positions match TRBD1. This CDR3 comprises 14 residues. CDR1 is SGHAT, CDR2 FQNNGV, per germline. After removal of 5 bases from V and 8 bases from J, the junction contained 8 bases not matched to a gene. The CDR3 region is CASSPDRGLGGYTF. In DNA form, the CDR3 reads TGTGCCAGCAGCCCCGACAGGGGGCTAGGGGGCTACACCTTC.